These 5 T cell receptor beta chains were all obtained from the same sample, sequenced in a study of vaccination and CD4 T cells after COVID-19. The Oncomine TCR Beta short-read assay was applied to DNA of cultured CD4+ T cells. Via MiXCR, TCRdb re-called the PCR reads, giving one row per CDR3 protein. The sample consists of about 14,000 distinct CDR3 sequences, around 53% of them appearing once. Described treatment: roughly 10-day PBMC culture with coronavirus spike peptide pools or control peptides (ViraFEST assay). Their target antigens are unknown. The source material was CD4+ T cells from blood, cultured in vitro, sampled before SARS-CoV-2 vaccination. These receptors came from a human donor who had recovered from COVID-19.

This clonotype was found a few times. The rearrangement joins TRBV20-1 to TRBJ1-6; D remains ambiguous. CDR3 length: 17 residues. Deletions cut 2 bases from V and 0 bases from J, with 14 bases between. Germline V gene data show CDR1 as DFQATT and CDR2 as SNEGSKA (reference sequence). The CDR3 DNA is TGCAGTGCTAGAATAGGACGGACGAGCTCCTATAATTCACCCCTCCACTTT. Protein product: CSARIGRTSSYNSPLHF.

This clonotype was seen more than once but under ten times. This chain connects TRBV5-4 to TRBJ1-5; 9 bases agree with TRBD1. Trimming at V came to 0 bases and at J to 2 bases, leaving 3 bases not matched to a gene. The CDR3 runs to 16 residues. Germline V gene sequence: CDR1 SGHNT, CDR2 YYREEE (reference sequence). CDR3 coding DNA: TGTGCCAGCAGCTTGGACAGGGGGCTTGGCAATCAGCCCCAGCATTTT. This sequence encodes CASSLDRGLGNQPQHF.

The J gene is TRBJ2-3, the V gene TRBV7-9, with D unclear. The CDR3 has 16 amino acids. V lost 5 bases and J 1 base, leaving 16 bases between the germline ends. CDR1 and CDR2 from the germline V gene are SEHNR and FQNEAQ (reference sequence). The CDR3 DNA follows: TGTGCCAGCAGCCAAGAAAGTCTCCCCCGCACAGATACGCAGTATTTT. As protein: CASSQESLPRTDTQYF.

The V gene is TRBV30, the J gene TRBJ2-3; D is perhaps TRBD2 (5 bases). Germline-derived CDR1 and CDR2 are GTSNPN and SVGIG (reference sequence). V gave up 0 bases and J gave up 9 bases, with 16 bases separating them. This CDR3 is built from 14 residues. The CDR3, as DNA: TGTGCCTGGAGTGTACTAGGCACGATCGGGACGCAGTATTTT. Protein: CAWSVLGTIGTQYF.

This chain links TRBV24-1 with TRBJ2-1; tentatively, D is TRBD2 (6 bases). This CDR3 contains 16 residues. Germline V gives CDR1 KGHDR, CDR2 SFDVKD. Trimming shortened V by 3 bases and J by 5 bases, and 16 bases separated the two germline ends. This CDR3 reads CATSDPGTEFHNEQFF. The CDR3, as DNA: TGTGCCACCAGTGATCCCGGGACTGAATTTCACAATGAGCAGTTCTTC.